A selection of T cell receptor beta chains follows, all from one sample in a study of blood T cell repertoires in COVID-19. Here immunoSEQ multiplex PCR was the method, and the copy in TCRdb shows in-frame clones only, minus some. The sample has fewer than 200,000 clones, approximately 87% seen once. The sample taken for sequencing was peripheral blood. The receptors come from a woman under 30 who had recovered from COVID-19. Each CDR3 is given with its conserved first and last residue. The order of the fields is J gene, clone size, D gene, V gene, CDR3 protein, CDR3 DNA. A D gene is named only where the DNA matches it firmly. Part of the rows lack a size; the others show once, few, many or a class for expanded clones.

j_call: TRBJ2-3
clone_size: NA
d_call: NA
v_call: TRBV5-1
cdr3_aa: CASYYTGGADTQYF
cdr3_nt: TGCGCCAGCTACTACACAGGTGGAGCAGATACGCAGTATTTT

j_call: TRBJ1-1
clone_size: once
d_call: TRBD1
v_call: TRBV4-1
cdr3_aa: CASSQDMRTGGLNTEAFF
cdr3_nt: TGCGCCAGCAGCCAAGATATGCGGACAGGGGGCTTGAACACTGAAGCTTTCTTT

j_call: TRBJ1-4
clone_size: few
d_call: NA
v_call: TRBV27
cdr3_aa: CASSFSRRPFGDEKLFF
cdr3_nt: TGTGCCAGCAGTTTTTCGAGGCGGCCGTTCGGTGATGAAAAACTGTTTTTT

j_call: TRBJ2-1
clone_size: NA
d_call: TRBD2
v_call: TRBV4-1
cdr3_aa: CASSRGLAGVGEQFF
cdr3_nt: TGCGCCAGCAGCCGCGGACTAGCGGGAGTTGGTGAGCAGTTCTTC

j_call: TRBJ2-7
clone_size: NA
d_call: NA
v_call: TRBV4-3
cdr3_aa: CASSQGLVAYEQYF
cdr3_nt: TGCGCCAGCAGCCAAGGACTAGTCGCCTACGAGCAGTACTTC

j_call: TRBJ1-2
clone_size: many
d_call: NA
v_call: TRBV2
cdr3_aa: CASRPGDPSYGYTF
cdr3_nt: TGTGCCAGCAGGCCCGGGGATCCGAGCTATGGCTACACCTTC

j_call: TRBJ2-1
clone_size: NA
d_call: NA
v_call: TRBV30
cdr3_aa: CAWSVGGGYNEQFF
cdr3_nt: TGTGCCTGGAGTGTAGGGGGAGGGTACAATGAGCAGTTCTTC

j_call: TRBJ2-1
clone_size: once
d_call: TRBD2
v_call: TRBV24-1
cdr3_aa: CATSDTSGKYNEQFF
cdr3_nt: TGTGCCACCAGTGATACTAGCGGGAAATACAATGAGCAGTTCTTC

j_call: TRBJ2-3
clone_size: NA
d_call: TRBD2
v_call: TRBV7-2
cdr3_aa: CASSLISGGGLDTQYF
cdr3_nt: TGTGCCAGCAGCTTGATTAGCGGGGGGGGCCTAGATACGCAGTATTTT

j_call: TRBJ1-2
clone_size: NA
d_call: TRBD1
v_call: TRBV9
cdr3_aa: CASSVEGQGSGYTF
cdr3_nt: TGTGCCAGCAGCGTAGAGGGACAGGGGAGTGGCTACACCTTC

j_call: TRBJ2-2
clone_size: NA
d_call: NA
v_call: TRBV2
cdr3_aa: CASTRTGSTGELFF
cdr3_nt: TGTGCCAGCACCCGTACAGGGTCCACCGGGGAGCTGTTTTTT

j_call: TRBJ1-2
clone_size: NA
d_call: NA
v_call: TRBV5-1
cdr3_aa: CASSLGQLSFFYGYTF
cdr3_nt: TGCGCCAGCAGCTTGGGACAGCTTAGCTTCTTCTATGGCTACACCTTC

j_call: TRBJ1-5
clone_size: NA
d_call: NA
v_call: TRBV6-2/TRBV6-3
cdr3_aa: CASSQQGFGNQPQHF
cdr3_nt: TGTGCCAGCAGCCAGCAGGGGTTCGGCAATCAGCCCCAGCATTTT

j_call: TRBJ1-2
clone_size: few
d_call: NA
v_call: TRBV9
cdr3_aa: CASSHRVEGYTF
cdr3_nt: TGTGCCAGCAGCCACCGGGTGGAGGGCTACACCTTC

j_call: TRBJ2-5
clone_size: once
d_call: TRBD2
v_call: TRBV6-5
cdr3_aa: CASTRFGGETQYF
cdr3_nt: TGTGCCAGCACCCGATTCGGGGGGGAGACCCAGTACTTC

j_call: TRBJ2-7
clone_size: NA
d_call: TRBD2
v_call: TRBV29-1
cdr3_aa: CSVSAGLTYEQYF
cdr3_nt: TGCAGCGTTTCAGCGGGGCTAACCTACGAGCAGTACTTC

j_call: TRBJ2-1
clone_size: NA
d_call: NA
v_call: TRBV24-1
cdr3_aa: CATSDLHGDEQFF
cdr3_nt: TGTGCCACCAGTGATTTGCACGGGGATGAGCAGTTCTTC

j_call: TRBJ2-5
clone_size: NA
d_call: NA
v_call: TRBV12-3/TRBV12-4
cdr3_aa: CASSPAGETQYF
cdr3_nt: TGTGCCAGCAGCCCCGCCGGGGAGACCCAGTACTTC

j_call: TRBJ2-2
clone_size: NA
d_call: NA
v_call: TRBV20-1
cdr3_aa: CSAFDRGELFF
cdr3_nt: TGCAGTGCCTTTGACAGGGGGGAGCTGTTTTTT

j_call: TRBJ2-3
clone_size: NA
d_call: TRBD2
v_call: TRBV4-1
cdr3_aa: CASSPRLAGGHNTQYF
cdr3_nt: TGCGCCAGCAGCCCCCGCCTAGCGGGGGGGCATAATACGCAGTATTTT

j_call: TRBJ1-1
clone_size: NA
d_call: NA
v_call: TRBV3-1/TRBV3-2
cdr3_aa: CASSQEFAGSYEAFF
cdr3_nt: TGTGCCAGCAGCCAAGAATTCGCGGGCAGCTACGAAGCTTTCTTT

j_call: TRBJ1-1
clone_size: NA
d_call: NA
v_call: TRBV11-2
cdr3_aa: CASSLVIGVEGTEAFF
cdr3_nt: TGTGCCAGCAGCTTAGTGATTGGGGTGGAGGGCACTGAAGCTTTCTTT

j_call: TRBJ2-1
clone_size: NA
d_call: NA
v_call: TRBV4-1
cdr3_aa: CASSQERAASYNEQFF
cdr3_nt: TGCGCCAGCAGCCAAGAGCGGGCGGCGTCCTACAATGAGCAGTTCTTC

j_call: TRBJ2-7
clone_size: NA
d_call: TRBD2
v_call: TRBV9
cdr3_aa: CASSVVAGGPGEQYF
cdr3_nt: TGTGCCAGCAGCGTAGTAGCGGGGGGGCCGGGAGAGCAGTACTTC

j_call: TRBJ2-3
clone_size: NA
d_call: NA
v_call: TRBV5-1
cdr3_aa: CATASSTSTDTQYF
cdr3_nt: TGCGCCACCGCATCTAGCACTAGCACAGATACGCAGTATTTT

j_call: TRBJ2-5
clone_size: NA
d_call: TRBD2
v_call: TRBV19
cdr3_aa: CASSGLAGGAETQYF
cdr3_nt: TGTGCCAGTAGTGGGCTAGCGGGGGGAGCGGAGACCCAGTACTTC

j_call: TRBJ2-7
clone_size: NA
d_call: TRBD1
v_call: TRBV18
cdr3_aa: CASSPTVRQGTSYEQYF
cdr3_nt: TGTGCCAGCTCACCTACCGTGCGACAGGGAACGTCCTACGAGCAGTACTTC

j_call: TRBJ2-1
clone_size: NA
d_call: TRBD2
v_call: TRBV30
cdr3_aa: CAWTWGASGSSYNEQFF
cdr3_nt: TGTGCCTGGACCTGGGGGGCTAGCGGGTCCTCCTACAATGAGCAGTTCTTC

j_call: TRBJ2-1
clone_size: NA
d_call: TRBD2
v_call: TRBV7-3
cdr3_aa: CASSLAGTPDNEQFF
cdr3_nt: TGTGCCAGCAGCCTAGCGGGGACACCCGACAATGAGCAGTTCTTC

j_call: TRBJ2-2
clone_size: NA
d_call: NA
v_call: TRBV7-8
cdr3_aa: CASSRPSGELFF
cdr3_nt: TGTGCCAGCAGCCGTCCTAGCGGGGAGCTGTTTTTT

j_call: TRBJ1-2
clone_size: NA
d_call: NA
v_call: TRBV12-3/TRBV12-4
cdr3_aa: CASSSRGWVTF
cdr3_nt: TGTGCCAGCAGTTCCAGGGGCTGGGTGACCTTC

j_call: TRBJ1-1
clone_size: once
d_call: NA
v_call: TRBV19
cdr3_aa: CASSIARILNTEAFF
cdr3_nt: TGTGCCAGTAGTATTGCGAGGATCCTGAACACTGAAGCTTTCTTT

j_call: TRBJ1-5
clone_size: NA
d_call: TRBD1
v_call: TRBV19
cdr3_aa: CASSIVQGALRNQPQHF
cdr3_nt: TGTGCCAGTAGTATAGTCCAGGGGGCCCTACGGAATCAGCCCCAGCATTTT

j_call: TRBJ2-5
clone_size: NA
d_call: NA
v_call: TRBV25-1
cdr3_aa: CASSPSETLGETQYF
cdr3_nt: TGTGCCAGCAGTCCTAGCGAAACCTTGGGAGAGACCCAGTACTTC

j_call: TRBJ1-1
clone_size: NA
d_call: NA
v_call: TRBV19
cdr3_aa: CASSPQGVLLMNTEAFF
cdr3_nt: TGTGCCAGTTCCCCCCAAGGGGTACTTCTTATGAACACTGAAGCTTTCTTT

j_call: TRBJ1-6
clone_size: NA
d_call: TRBD1
v_call: TRBV4-1
cdr3_aa: CASSPSGGPRDSPLHF
cdr3_nt: TGCGCCAGCAGCCCGTCAGGGGGCCCGAGGGATTCACCCCTCCACTTT

j_call: TRBJ1-5
clone_size: NA
d_call: NA
v_call: TRBV12-3/TRBV12-4
cdr3_aa: CASSLARLEPQHF
cdr3_nt: TGTGCCAGCAGTTTAGCGCGGCTAGAGCCCCAGCATTTT

j_call: TRBJ2-3
clone_size: NA
d_call: TRBD2
v_call: TRBV19
cdr3_aa: CASSPLAGANTDTQYF
cdr3_nt: TGTGCCAGTAGTCCTTTAGCGGGAGCGAACACAGATACGCAGTATTTT

j_call: TRBJ1-1
clone_size: NA
d_call: NA
v_call: TRBV20-1
cdr3_aa: CSASRGTEAFF
cdr3_nt: TGCAGTGCTAGTCGGGGCACTGAAGCTTTCTTT

j_call: TRBJ1-6
clone_size: few
d_call: TRBD1
v_call: TRBV7-6
cdr3_aa: CASSLERTGGSYNSPLHF
cdr3_nt: TGTGCCAGCAGCTTAGAGCGGACAGGGGGATCCTATAATTCACCCCTCCACTTT

j_call: TRBJ1-6
clone_size: NA
d_call: TRBD1
v_call: TRBV15
cdr3_aa: CATSEETQQGADSPLHF
cdr3_nt: TGTGCCACCAGCGAAGAGACACAACAGGGGGCGGATTCACCCCTCCACTTT

j_call: TRBJ2-1
clone_size: NA
d_call: NA
v_call: TRBV21-1
cdr3_aa: CASSNTSSSYNEQFF
cdr3_nt: TGTGCCAGCAGCAACACTTCTAGCTCCTACAATGAGCAGTTCTTC

j_call: TRBJ2-5
clone_size: once
d_call: TRBD1
v_call: TRBV7-2
cdr3_aa: CASSPRDRGLETQYF
cdr3_nt: TGTGCCAGCAGCCCCCGGGACAGGGGGCTGGAGACCCAGTACTTC

j_call: TRBJ1-4
clone_size: NA
d_call: NA
v_call: TRBV27
cdr3_aa: CASSPIPNREPASNEKLFF
cdr3_nt: TGTGCCAGCAGTCCTATTCCTAACAGGGAACCTGCGTCTAATGAAAAACTGTTTTTT

j_call: TRBJ2-2
clone_size: NA
d_call: NA
v_call: TRBV7-3
cdr3_aa: CASSLNSRGNTGELFF
cdr3_nt: TGTGCCAGCAGCTTAAATTCCAGGGGGAACACCGGGGAGCTGTTTTTT

j_call: TRBJ2-1
clone_size: NA
d_call: NA
v_call: TRBV7-7
cdr3_aa: CASSSDSNEQFF
cdr3_nt: TGTGCCAGCAGTTCCGACAGTAATGAGCAGTTCTTC

j_call: TRBJ2-7
clone_size: NA
d_call: TRBD2
v_call: TRBV4-3
cdr3_aa: CASSHRTSGAEQYF
cdr3_nt: TGCGCCAGCAGCCACAGGACTAGTGGCGCCGAGCAGTACTTC

j_call: TRBJ2-1
clone_size: NA
d_call: TRBD1
v_call: TRBV5-1
cdr3_aa: CASSLASGTGDISYNEQFF
cdr3_nt: TGCGCCAGCAGCTTGGCCTCCGGGACAGGGGATATATCGTACAATGAGCAGTTCTTC

j_call: TRBJ1-2
clone_size: NA
d_call: TRBD1
v_call: TRBV27
cdr3_aa: CASSLQGVMSYGYTF
cdr3_nt: TGTGCCAGCAGTTTGCAGGGGGTTATGTCCTATGGCTACACCTTC

j_call: TRBJ2-3
clone_size: few
d_call: TRBD1
v_call: TRBV24-1
cdr3_aa: CATSDGTGYGTQYF
cdr3_nt: TGTGCCACCAGTGACGGGACAGGGTATGGTACGCAGTATTTT

j_call: TRBJ1-5
clone_size: NA
d_call: TRBD1
v_call: TRBV18
cdr3_aa: CASSGPFRDRGNQPQHF
cdr3_nt: TGTGCCAGCTCAGGTCCCTTTCGGGACAGGGGCAATCAGCCCCAGCATTTT

j_call: TRBJ1-5
clone_size: NA
d_call: NA
v_call: TRBV20-1
cdr3_aa: CSARAGQPQHF
cdr3_nt: TGCAGTGCTAGAGCGGGGCAGCCCCAGCATTTT

j_call: TRBJ2-3
clone_size: NA
d_call: TRBD2
v_call: TRBV4-3
cdr3_aa: CASSQDLLAGGPGDTQYF
cdr3_nt: TGCGCCAGCAGCCAAGATTTACTAGCGGGAGGGCCCGGGGATACGCAGTATTTT

j_call: TRBJ2-1
clone_size: few
d_call: NA
v_call: TRBV4-3
cdr3_aa: CASSRSERYNEQFF
cdr3_nt: TGCGCCAGCAGCCGCAGCGAGAGGTACAATGAGCAGTTCTTC